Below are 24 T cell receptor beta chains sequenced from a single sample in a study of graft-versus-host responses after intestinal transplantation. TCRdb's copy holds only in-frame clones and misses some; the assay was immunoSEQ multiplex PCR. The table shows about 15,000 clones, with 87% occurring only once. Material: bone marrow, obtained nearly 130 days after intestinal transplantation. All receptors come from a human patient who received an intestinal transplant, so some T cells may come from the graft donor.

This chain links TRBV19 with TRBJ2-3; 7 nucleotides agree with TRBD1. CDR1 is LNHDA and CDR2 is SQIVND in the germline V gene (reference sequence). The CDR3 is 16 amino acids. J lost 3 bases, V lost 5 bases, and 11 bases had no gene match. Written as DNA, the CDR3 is TGTGCCAGTAGTGGCCGGGACAGTCGTTTGACAGATACGCAGTATTTT. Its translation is CASSGRDSRLTDTQYF.

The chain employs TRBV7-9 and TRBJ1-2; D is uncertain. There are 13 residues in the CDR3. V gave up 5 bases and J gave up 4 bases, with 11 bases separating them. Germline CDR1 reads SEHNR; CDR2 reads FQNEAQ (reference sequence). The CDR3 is CASSQVRSYGYTF. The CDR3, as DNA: TGTGCCAGCAGCCAAGTCAGGAGCTATGGCTACACCTTC.

The CDR3 coding sequence is TGCGCCAGCAGCCAAGACCGGGACAGGGGCTACGAGCAGTACTTC. This codes for CASSQDRDRGYEQYF. The gene calls are TRBV4-3 and TRBJ2-7; 10 bases agree with TRBD1. J gave up 3 bases and V 0 bases, and 2 bases lay outside the gene matches. The CDR3 has 15 residues. Germline values: CDR1 LGHNA, CDR2 YSLEER.

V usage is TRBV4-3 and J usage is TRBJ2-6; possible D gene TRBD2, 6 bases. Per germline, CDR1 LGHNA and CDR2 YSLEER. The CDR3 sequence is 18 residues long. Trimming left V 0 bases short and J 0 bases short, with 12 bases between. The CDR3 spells CASSQEGGKLSGANVLTF. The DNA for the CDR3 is TGCGCCAGCAGCCAAGAGGGGGGTAAACTCTCTGGGGCCAACGTCCTGACTTTC.

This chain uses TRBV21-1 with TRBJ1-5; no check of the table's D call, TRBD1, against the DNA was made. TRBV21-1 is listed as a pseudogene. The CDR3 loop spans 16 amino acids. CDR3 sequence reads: CASSKNRDTLYQPQHF. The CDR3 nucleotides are TGTGCCAGCAGCAAAAATAGAGACACGCTCTATCAGCCCCAGCATTTT.

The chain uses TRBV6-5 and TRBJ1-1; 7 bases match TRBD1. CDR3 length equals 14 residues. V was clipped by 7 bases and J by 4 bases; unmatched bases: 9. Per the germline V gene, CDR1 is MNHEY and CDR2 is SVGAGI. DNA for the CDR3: TGTGCCAGCACTACAACAGGGGTGGGCACTGAAGCTTTCTTT. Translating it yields CASTTTGVGTEAFF.

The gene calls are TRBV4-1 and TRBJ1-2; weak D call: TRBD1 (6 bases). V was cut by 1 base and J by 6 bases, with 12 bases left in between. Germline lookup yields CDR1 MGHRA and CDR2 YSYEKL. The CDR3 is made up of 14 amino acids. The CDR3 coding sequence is TGCGCCAGCAGCCAAGCTCGGGGGGCGGATGGCTACACCTTC. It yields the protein CASSQARGADGYTF.

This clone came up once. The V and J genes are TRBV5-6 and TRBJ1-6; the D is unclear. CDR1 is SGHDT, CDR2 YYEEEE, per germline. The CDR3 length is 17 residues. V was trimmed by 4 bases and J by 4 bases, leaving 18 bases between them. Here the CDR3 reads CASSRKGGGLYNSPLHF. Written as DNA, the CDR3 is TGTGCCAGCAGCCGAAAGGGAGGCGGGCTTTATAATTCACCCCTCCACTTT.

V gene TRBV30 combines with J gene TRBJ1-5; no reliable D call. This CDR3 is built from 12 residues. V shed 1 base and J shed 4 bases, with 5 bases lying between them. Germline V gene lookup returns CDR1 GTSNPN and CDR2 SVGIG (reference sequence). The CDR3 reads CAWSEMNQPQHF. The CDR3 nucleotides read TGTGCCTGGAGTGAGATGAATCAGCCCCAGCATTTT.

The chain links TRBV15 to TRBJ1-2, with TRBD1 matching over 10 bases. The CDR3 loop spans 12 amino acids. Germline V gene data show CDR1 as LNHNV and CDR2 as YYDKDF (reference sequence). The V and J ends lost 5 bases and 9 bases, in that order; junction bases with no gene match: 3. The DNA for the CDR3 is TGTGCCACCAGCGGGACAGGGGAAAGCTACACCTTC. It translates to CATSGTGESYTF.

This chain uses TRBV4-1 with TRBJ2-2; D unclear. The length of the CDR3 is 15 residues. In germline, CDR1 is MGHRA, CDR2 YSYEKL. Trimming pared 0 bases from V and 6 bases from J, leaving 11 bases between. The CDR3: CASSQEGPSAGELFF. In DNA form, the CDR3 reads TGCGCCAGCAGCCAAGAGGGCCCCTCGGCCGGGGAGCTGTTTTTT.

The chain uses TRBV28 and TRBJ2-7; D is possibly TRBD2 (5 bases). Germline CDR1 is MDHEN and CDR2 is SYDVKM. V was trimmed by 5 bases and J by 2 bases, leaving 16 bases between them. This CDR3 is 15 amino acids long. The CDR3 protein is CASSPFRDSPYEQYF. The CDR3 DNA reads TGTGCCAGCAGTCCCTTCCGGGATAGCCCCTACGAGCAGTACTTC.

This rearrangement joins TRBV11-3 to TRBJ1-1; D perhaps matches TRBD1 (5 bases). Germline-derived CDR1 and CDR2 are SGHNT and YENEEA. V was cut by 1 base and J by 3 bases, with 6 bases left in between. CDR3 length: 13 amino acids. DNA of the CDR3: TGTGCCAGCAGCTTAGGGGGGGACACTGAAGCTTTCTTT. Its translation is CASSLGGDTEAFF.

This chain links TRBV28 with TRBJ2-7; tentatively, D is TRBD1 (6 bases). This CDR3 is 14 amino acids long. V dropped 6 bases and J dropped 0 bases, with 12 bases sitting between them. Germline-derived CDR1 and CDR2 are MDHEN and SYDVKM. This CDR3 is CASSLTGSSYEQYF. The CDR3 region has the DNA TGTGCCAGCAGCCTAACAGGGAGCTCCTACGAGCAGTACTTC.

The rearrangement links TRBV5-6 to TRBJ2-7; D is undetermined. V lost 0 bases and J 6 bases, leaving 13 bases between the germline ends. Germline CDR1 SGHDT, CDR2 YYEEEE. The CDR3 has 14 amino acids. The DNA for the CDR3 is TGTGCCAGCAGCTTGGGACGTCTTTTGAGCGAGCAGTACTTC. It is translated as CASSLGRLLSEQYF.

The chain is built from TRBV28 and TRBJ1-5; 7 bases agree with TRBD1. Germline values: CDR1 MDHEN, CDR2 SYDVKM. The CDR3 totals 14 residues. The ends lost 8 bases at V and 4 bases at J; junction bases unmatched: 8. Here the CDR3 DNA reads TGTGCCAGCCGAAAGGGACAGTCAAATCAGCCCCAGCATTTT. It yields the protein CASRKGQSNQPQHF.

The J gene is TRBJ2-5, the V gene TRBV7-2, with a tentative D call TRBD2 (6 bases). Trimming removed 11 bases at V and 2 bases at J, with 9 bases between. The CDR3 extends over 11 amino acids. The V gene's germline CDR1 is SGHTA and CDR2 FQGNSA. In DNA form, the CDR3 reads TGTGCCCTACGGGGGCAAGAGACCCAGTACTTC. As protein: CALRGQETQYF.

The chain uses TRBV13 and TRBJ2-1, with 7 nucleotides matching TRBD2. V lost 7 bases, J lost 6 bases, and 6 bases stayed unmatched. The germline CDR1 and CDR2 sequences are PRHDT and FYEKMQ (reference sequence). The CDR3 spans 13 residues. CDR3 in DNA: TGTGCCAGCACCTCCCCGGGGGGCAATGAGCAGTTCTTC. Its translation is CASTSPGGNEQFF.

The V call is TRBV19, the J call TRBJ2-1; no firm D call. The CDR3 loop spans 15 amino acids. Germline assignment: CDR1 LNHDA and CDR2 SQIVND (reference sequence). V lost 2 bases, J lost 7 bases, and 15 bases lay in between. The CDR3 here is CASSISLWGGNEQFF. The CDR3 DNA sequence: TGTGCCAGTAGTATATCGCTTTGGGGTGGAAATGAGCAGTTCTTC.

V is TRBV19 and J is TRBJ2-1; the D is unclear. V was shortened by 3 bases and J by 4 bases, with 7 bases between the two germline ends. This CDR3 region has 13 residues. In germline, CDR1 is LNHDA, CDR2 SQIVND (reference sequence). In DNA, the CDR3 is TGTGCCAGTAGTATCCCCGGATACAATGAGCAGTTCTTC. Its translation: CASSIPGYNEQFF.

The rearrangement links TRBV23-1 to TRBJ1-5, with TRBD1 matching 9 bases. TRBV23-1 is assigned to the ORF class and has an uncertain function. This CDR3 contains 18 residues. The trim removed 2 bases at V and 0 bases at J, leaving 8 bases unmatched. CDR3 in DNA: TGCGCCAGCAGTCAACATGGACAGGGGAGGAATAGCAATCAGCCCCAGCATTTT. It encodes CASSQHGQGRNSNQPQHF.

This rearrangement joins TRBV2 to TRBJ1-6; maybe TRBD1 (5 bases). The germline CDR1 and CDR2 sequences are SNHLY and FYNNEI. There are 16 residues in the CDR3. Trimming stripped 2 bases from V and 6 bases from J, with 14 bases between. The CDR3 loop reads CASSENWGRINSPLHF. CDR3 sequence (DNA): TGTGCCAGCAGTGAAAATTGGGGACGGATTAATTCACCCCTCCACTTT.

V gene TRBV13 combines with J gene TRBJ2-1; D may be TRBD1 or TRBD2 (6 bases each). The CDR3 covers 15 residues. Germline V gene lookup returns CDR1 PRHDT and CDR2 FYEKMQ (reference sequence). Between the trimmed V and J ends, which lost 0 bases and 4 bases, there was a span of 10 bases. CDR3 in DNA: TGTGCCAGCAGCTTAGGACAGGGAGGTTACAATGAGCAGTTCTTC. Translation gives CASSLGQGGYNEQFF.

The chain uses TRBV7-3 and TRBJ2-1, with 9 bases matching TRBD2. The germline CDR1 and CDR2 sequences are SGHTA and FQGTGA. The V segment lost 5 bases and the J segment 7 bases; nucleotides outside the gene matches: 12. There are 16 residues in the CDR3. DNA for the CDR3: TGTGCCAGCAGCCGGCCGGGGGTTAGCGGGAGTAATGAGCAGTTCTTC. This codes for CASSRPGVSGSNEQFF.